The 22 T cell receptor beta chains in this list originate from one sample, sequenced in a study of regulatory T cells in long-lasting Graves disease. Libraries of TCR beta came from iRepertoire HTBI primers plus Arm-PCR of CDR3 regions. TCRdb analysed the multiplex PCR reads with MiXCR anew, one entry per CDR3 protein. The sample includes around 500,000 distinct CDR3 sequences, around 20% seen only once; the top ten take 7.8%. Time point meaning: persistent/refractory GD, antithyroid drugs over 5 years with positive TRAb. PBMC-derived RNA was used for the TCR library. The sequencing here drew on peripheral blood mononuclear cells (PBMCs), taken when the disease was refractory, from a patient treated with antithyroid drugs. Receptors originate from a female donor with Graves disease.

There are a few counts of this clonotype. The chain combines TRBV20-1 with TRBJ1-1; D might be TRBD1 (5 bases). The germline V gene has CDR1 DFQATT and CDR2 SNEGSKA (reference sequence). V was cut by 0 bases and J by 8 bases, with 10 bases left in between. This CDR3 is built from 12 residues. CDR3 nucleotide sequence: TGCAGTGCTAGAGATCAGGGACCAGAAGCTTTCTTT. Its translation: CSARDQGPEAFF.

This clonotype was seen repeatedly, ten times or more. The chain couples TRBV3-1 to TRBJ1-2, with TRBD1 as a possible D gene (5 bases). The CDR3 has 11 amino acids. The germline V gene encodes CDR1 LGHDT and CDR2 YNNKEL (reference sequence). Trimming shortened V by 4 bases and J by 10 bases, and 10 bases separated the two germline ends. As DNA, the CDR3 is TGTGCCAGCAGCCTTCGGGACTTCTACACCTTC. Its protein is CASSLRDFYTF.

At least ten counts were recorded for this clonotype. The chain couples TRBV2 to TRBJ2-7; D might be TRBD1 or TRBD2, each matching 5 bases. The CDR3 contains 14 residues. Germline lookup yields CDR1 SNHLY and CDR2 FYNNEI. The V end was cut by 6 bases, the J end by 0 bases, with 12 bases between. CDR3 loop: CASSLGRTSYEQYF. CDR3 nucleotides: TGTGCCAGCAGCTTGGGACGGACCTCCTACGAGCAGTACTTC.

V and J are TRBV6-1 and TRBJ1-5; maybe TRBD1 (6 bases). Trimming removed 5 bases at V and 7 bases at J, with 15 bases between. The CDR3 has 14 amino acids. Germline V gene lookup returns CDR1 MNHNS and CDR2 SASEGT. CDR3: CASSQRPGDQPQHF. As DNA, the CDR3 is TGTGCCAGCAGTCAAAGGCCAGGGGACCAGCCCCAGCATTTT.

The chain combines TRBV27 with TRBJ2-3; a weak D match, TRBD2 (5 bases). Germline CDR1 is MNHEY and CDR2 is SMNVEV (reference sequence). V was cut by 2 bases and J by 11 bases, with 29 bases left in between. CDR3 length: 18 amino acids. The CDR3 DNA sequence: TGTGCCAGCAGTTTACGGCTGGGGAAGCGGCCTTCCACAGACGAGCAGTATTTT. Translating gives CASSLRLGKRPSTDEQYF.

With respect to this clonotype: At one end the junction does not follow the germline gene, possibly because of a read error. The V gene is TRBV5-5, the J gene TRBJ1-5, with D maybe TRBD1 (6 bases). Germline CDR1 and CDR2: SGHKS and YYEKEE (reference sequence). This CDR3 is built from 16 residues. CDR3 nucleotides: TGTGTCAGCAGCTTGGAGGGGGGGCGGGTAAGGAAGCCCCAGCATTTT. It encodes CVSSLEGGRVRKPQHF.

This clonotype was recorded many times. J is TRBJ2-7 and V is TRBV7-2; 13 bases fit TRBD2. V gave up 5 bases and J gave up 5 bases; unmatched junction bases: 3. The CDR3 has 14 residues. Germline-derived CDR1 and CDR2 are SGHTA and FQGNSA. The CDR3 coding sequence is TGTGCCAGCAGCCCCGGGACTAGCGGGGACGAGCAGTACTTC. As protein: CASSPGTSGDEQYF. Complete variable domain (other parts from reference TRBV7-2 and TRBJ2-7): GAGVSQSPSNKVTEKGKDVELRCDPISGHTALYWYRQSLGQGLEFLIYFQGNSAPDKSGLPSDRFSAERTGGSVSTLTIQRTQQEDSAVYLCASSPGTSGDEQYFGPGTRLTVT.

The chain joins TRBV6-1 to TRBJ2-2; D call uncertain. V was trimmed by 9 bases and J by 6 bases, leaving 11 bases between them. The CDR3 loop spans 12 amino acids. Germline V gene sequence: CDR1 MNHNS, CDR2 SASEGT. The CDR3 here is CASGGAAGELFF. The CDR3 bases are TGTGCCAGTGGTGGTGCCGCCGGGGAGCTGTTTTTT.

This clonotype was counted ten times or more. The gene calls are TRBV15 and TRBJ1-2; 9 bases agree with TRBD1. CDR1 is LNHNV and CDR2 is YYDKDF in the germline V gene (reference sequence). The CDR3 contains 15 residues. Trimming cost V 5 bases and J 4 bases; bases outside gene matches: 8. CDR3 in amino acids: CATSQDRGPFYGYTF. CDR3 bases: TGTGCCACCAGCCAGGACAGGGGACCCTTCTATGGCTACACCTTC. The full variable domain, its missing parts supplied by reference TRBV15 and TRBJ1-2, is DAMVIQNPRYQVTQFGKPVTLSCSQTLNHNVMYWYQQKSSQAPKLLFHYYDKDFNNEADTPDNFQSRRPNTSFCFLDIRSPGLGDTAMYLCATSQDRGPFYGYTFGSGTRLTVV.

The chain joins TRBV24-1 to TRBJ1-1; 7 positions agree with TRBD1. Trimming at V came to 9 bases and at J to 5 bases, leaving 14 bases not matched to a gene. This CDR3 spans 15 amino acids. Germline values: CDR1 KGHDR, CDR2 SFDVKD. The CDR3 spells CATPKEGALGTEAFF. CDR3 sequence (DNA): TGTGCCACCCCTAAGGAGGGGGCATTGGGGACTGAAGCTTTCTTT.

At least ten counts were recorded for this clonotype. V gene TRBV28 combines with J gene TRBJ2-7, with TRBD1 matching over 9 bases. Germline trimming cut 6 bases from V and 3 bases from J; bases unmatched to any gene: 6. The germline V gene encodes CDR1 MDHEN and CDR2 SYDVKM. CDR3 length: 14 residues. The CDR3 sequence: CASSPGDRDYEQYF. CDR3 coding DNA: TGTGCCAGCAGCCCGGGGGACAGGGACTACGAGCAGTACTTC. The full variable domain, completed using reference TRBV28 and TRBJ2-7, is DVKVTQSSRYLVKRTGEKVFLECVQDMDHENMFWYRQDPGLGLRLIYFSYDVKMKEKGDIPEGYSVSREKKERFSLILESASTNQTSMYLCASSPGDRDYEQYFGPGTRLTVT.

As for this clonotype: A read error may explain this, as a much larger clone is one base away. The CDR3 does not close with the conserved phenylalanine or tryptophan, likely indicating a read error. The chain carries TRBV6-1 and TRBJ1-2; 7 bases align to TRBD1. There are 11 residues in the CDR3. Germline values: CDR1 MNHNS, CDR2 SASEGT. V shed 6 bases and J 6 bases; nucleotides not matched to a gene: 1. For the CDR3, the DNA is TGTGCCAGCAGGACAGGGAATGGCTACACCCTC. Protein product: CASRTGNGYTL.

The table lists this clonotype with many counts. This CDR3 reads CASNPPGGLREQYF. The CDR3 DNA sequence: TGCGCCAGCAATCCCCCGGGAGGACTTCGCGAGCAGTACTTC. The chain combines TRBV10-2 with TRBJ2-7; TRBD2 agrees at 7 bases. The length of the CDR3 is 14 residues. Germline CDR1 and CDR2: WSHSY and SAAADI. V lost 7 bases, J lost 6 bases, and 12 bases stayed unmatched.

V is TRBV4-1 and J is TRBJ1-1; maybe TRBD1 (5 bases). The CDR3 is made up of 15 amino acids. V was trimmed by 0 bases and J by 3 bases, leaving 11 bases between them. Germline V CDR1 and CDR2: MGHRA, YSYEKL. In nucleotides, the CDR3 is TGCGCCAGCAGCCAAGAAAGGGGCAGTGACACTGAAGCTTTCTTT. It yields the protein CASSQERGSDTEAFF.

The table lists this clonotype with a count of one. This sequence may be a read error, since a much larger clone differs from it by one base. The chain carries TRBV19 and TRBJ2-2; the D gene could be TRBD1 or TRBD2 (5 bases each). The CDR3 has 14 amino acids. Trimming took off 3 bases at V and 6 bases at J, with 11 bases between the two ends. CDR1 and CDR2 from the germline V gene are LNHDA and SQIVND (reference sequence). CDR3 nucleotide sequence: TGTGCCAGTAGTATGGGGGTGTCGGCCGGGGAGCTGTTTTTT. This codes for CASSMGVSAGELFF.

This clonotype appeared many times. The chain employs TRBV7-9 and TRBJ2-7; 11 positions agree with TRBD2. The trim removed 5 bases at V and 2 bases at J, leaving 5 bases unmatched. The length of the CDR3 is 15 residues. CDR1 and CDR2 (germline): SEHNR, FQNEAQ (reference sequence). The CDR3 spells CASSPTSGKTYEQYF. In DNA, the CDR3 is TGTGCCAGCAGCCCGACTAGCGGGAAGACCTACGAGCAGTACTTC.

This clonotype was recorded many times. V is TRBV7-9 and J is TRBJ2-7, with TRBD2 identical over 10 bases. The ends lost 1 base at V and 2 bases at J; junction bases unmatched: 5. CDR1 SEHNR and CDR2 FQNEAQ come from the germline V gene (reference sequence). The CDR3 loop spans 16 amino acids. CDR3 DNA: TGTGCCAGCAGCTTAGTGGAAGCGGGAGGGGCCTACGAGCAGTACTTC. This codes for CASSLVEAGGAYEQYF. Combining the CDR3 with reference TRBV7-9 and TRBJ2-7 gives the whole variable domain DTGVSQNPRHKITKRGQNVTFRCDPISEHNRLYWYRQTLGQGPEFLTYFQNEAQLEKSRLLSDRFSAERPKGSFSTLEIQRTEQGDSAMYLCASSLVEAGGAYEQYFGPGTRLTVT.

V and J are TRBV9 and TRBJ2-2; 7 nucleotides match TRBD2. The V and J ends lost 3 bases and 5 bases, in that order; junction bases with no gene match: 4. Germline assignment: CDR1 SGDLS and CDR2 YYNGEE. The CDR3 covers 14 residues. In DNA form, the CDR3 reads TGTGCCAGCAGCGGCGGGGGTAAGACCGGGGAGCTGTTTTTT. This sequence encodes CASSGGGKTGELFF.

There are many counts of this clonotype. This rearrangement joins TRBV11-2 to TRBJ2-4; possibly TRBD2 for D (6 bases). This CDR3 has 20 amino acids. Trimming removed 2 bases at V and 4 bases at J, with 27 bases between. Germline values: CDR1 SGHAT, CDR2 FQNNGV. This CDR3 reads CASSLTPSRAGSGVKNIQYF. CDR3 bases: TGTGCCAGCAGCTTAACCCCCTCCCGCGCGGGTAGCGGTGTGAAAAACATTCAGTACTTC.

This clonotype turned up a few times. The rearrangement links TRBV11-2 to TRBJ2-7; no reliable D call. The CDR3 covers 15 residues. V was clipped by 3 bases and J by 3 bases, with 15 bases between them. Germline-derived CDR1 and CDR2 are SGHAT and FQNNGV. CDR3 amino acids: CASSFRMVGYYEQYF. The CDR3 nucleotides are TGTGCCAGCAGCTTTAGGATGGTGGGATACTACGAGCAGTACTTC.

The chain joins TRBV5-1 to TRBJ1-1; D possibly corresponds to TRBD1 (5 bases). This CDR3 comprises 15 residues. Trimming removed 7 bases from V and 2 bases from J, with 18 bases in between. Germline loops: CDR1 SGHRS, CDR2 YFSETQ. CDR3 amino acids: CASRSGFLDNTEAFF. The CDR3 DNA reads TGCGCCAGCCGATCAGGGTTTCTCGACAACACTGAAGCTTTCTTT.

The CDR3 DNA is TGTGCCAGCATCCATCCGCCAACTAGCGGGAGCGTCCATGAGCAGTTCTTC. This sequence encodes CASIHPPTSGSVHEQFF. V is TRBV7-2 and J is TRBJ2-1; 11 bases fit TRBD2. The CDR3 sequence is 17 residues long. Per the germline V gene, CDR1 is SGHTA and CDR2 is FQGNSA. V lost 7 bases and J lost 8; bases outside the gene matches: 16. Combining the CDR3 with reference TRBV7-2 and TRBJ2-1 gives the whole variable domain GAGVSQSPSNKVTEKGKDVELRCDPISGHTALYWYRQSLGQGLEFLIYFQGNSAPDKSGLPSDRFSAERTGGSVSTLTIQRTQQEDSAVYLCASIHPPTSGSVHEQFFGPGTRLTVL.